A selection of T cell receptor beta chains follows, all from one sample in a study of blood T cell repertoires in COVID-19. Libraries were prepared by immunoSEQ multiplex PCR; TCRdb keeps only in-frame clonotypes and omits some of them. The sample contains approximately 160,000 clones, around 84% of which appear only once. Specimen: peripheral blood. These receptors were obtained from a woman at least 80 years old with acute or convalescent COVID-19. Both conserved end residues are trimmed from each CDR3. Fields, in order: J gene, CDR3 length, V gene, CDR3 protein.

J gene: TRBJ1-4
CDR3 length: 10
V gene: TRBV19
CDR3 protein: ASSMTGEKLF

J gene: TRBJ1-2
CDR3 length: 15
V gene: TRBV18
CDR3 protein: ASSPRTGGDGAYGYT

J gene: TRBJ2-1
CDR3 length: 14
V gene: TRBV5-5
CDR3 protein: ASSPTSGSSYNEQF

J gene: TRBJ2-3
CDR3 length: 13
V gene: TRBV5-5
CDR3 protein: ASSAGTGRPDTQY

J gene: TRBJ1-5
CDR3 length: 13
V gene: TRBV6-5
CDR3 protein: ASRRQGAWNQPQH

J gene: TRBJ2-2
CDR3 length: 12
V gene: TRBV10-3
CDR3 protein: ASKLASNTGELF

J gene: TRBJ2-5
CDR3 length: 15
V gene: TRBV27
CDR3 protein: ASASRGAGKGQETQY

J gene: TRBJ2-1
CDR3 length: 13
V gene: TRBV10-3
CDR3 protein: AIGLGGTLYNEQF

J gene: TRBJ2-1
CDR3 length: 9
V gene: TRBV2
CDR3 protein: ASSREEPEF

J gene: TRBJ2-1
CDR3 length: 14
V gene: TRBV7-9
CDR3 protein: ASSLTTTSGRNEQF

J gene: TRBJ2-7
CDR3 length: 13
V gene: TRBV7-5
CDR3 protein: ARSTRQGTSYEQY

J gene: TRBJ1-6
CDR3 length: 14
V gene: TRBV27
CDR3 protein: ASSPSGPREFSPLH

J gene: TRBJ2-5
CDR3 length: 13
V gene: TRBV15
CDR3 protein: ATSRDRGGQETQY

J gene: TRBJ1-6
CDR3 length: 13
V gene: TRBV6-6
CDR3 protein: ASVQRDRENSPLH

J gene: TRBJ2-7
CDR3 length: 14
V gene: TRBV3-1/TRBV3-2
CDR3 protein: ASSPDLIGQGNEQY

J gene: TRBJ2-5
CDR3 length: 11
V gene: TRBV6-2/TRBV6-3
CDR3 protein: ASSWGRSETQY

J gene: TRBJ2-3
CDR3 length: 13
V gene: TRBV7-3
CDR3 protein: ASSLIGGSTDTQY

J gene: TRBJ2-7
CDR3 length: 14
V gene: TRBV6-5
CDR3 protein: ASSYGSGRTSYEQY

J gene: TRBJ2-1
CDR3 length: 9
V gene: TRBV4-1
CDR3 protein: ASRSGDEQF

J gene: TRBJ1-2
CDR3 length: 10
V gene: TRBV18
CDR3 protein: ASSNTDYGYT

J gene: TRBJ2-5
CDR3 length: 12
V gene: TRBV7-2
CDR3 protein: ASSSSFWGETQY